This TCR beta chain was sequenced for a study of blood T cell repertoires in COVID-19. Study details: The United States, Italy and Spain provided the acute and convalescent COVID-19 samples. From T cells, B-cell-depleted T cells, or PBMCs came the material, which was cDNA or gDNA.

CDR1 is MNHEY and CDR2 is SMNVEV in the germline V gene (reference sequence). The germline V and J ends were trimmed by 5 bases and 1 base, with 20 bases remaining between them. This CDR3 is built from 17 residues. As processed by the authors: Estimates of nucleated cell counts were drawn from the amplification of reference gene primers. Produced via immunoSEQ multiplex PCR; TCRdb's table is partial and in-frame only. That table gives V, J and clone size, and the DNA gave D and trimming. The sample has about 110,000 clones; 84% are singletons. The source is a woman in her 50s with acute or convalescent COVID-19. Sample: peripheral blood. This rearrangement joins TRBV27 to TRBJ1-1; D perhaps matches TRBD1 (6 bases). This CDR3 reads CASSQWGQLVSNTEAFF. The DNA for the CDR3 is TGTGCCAGCAGTCAATGGGGGCAACTAGTATCGAACACTGAAGCTTTCTTT.